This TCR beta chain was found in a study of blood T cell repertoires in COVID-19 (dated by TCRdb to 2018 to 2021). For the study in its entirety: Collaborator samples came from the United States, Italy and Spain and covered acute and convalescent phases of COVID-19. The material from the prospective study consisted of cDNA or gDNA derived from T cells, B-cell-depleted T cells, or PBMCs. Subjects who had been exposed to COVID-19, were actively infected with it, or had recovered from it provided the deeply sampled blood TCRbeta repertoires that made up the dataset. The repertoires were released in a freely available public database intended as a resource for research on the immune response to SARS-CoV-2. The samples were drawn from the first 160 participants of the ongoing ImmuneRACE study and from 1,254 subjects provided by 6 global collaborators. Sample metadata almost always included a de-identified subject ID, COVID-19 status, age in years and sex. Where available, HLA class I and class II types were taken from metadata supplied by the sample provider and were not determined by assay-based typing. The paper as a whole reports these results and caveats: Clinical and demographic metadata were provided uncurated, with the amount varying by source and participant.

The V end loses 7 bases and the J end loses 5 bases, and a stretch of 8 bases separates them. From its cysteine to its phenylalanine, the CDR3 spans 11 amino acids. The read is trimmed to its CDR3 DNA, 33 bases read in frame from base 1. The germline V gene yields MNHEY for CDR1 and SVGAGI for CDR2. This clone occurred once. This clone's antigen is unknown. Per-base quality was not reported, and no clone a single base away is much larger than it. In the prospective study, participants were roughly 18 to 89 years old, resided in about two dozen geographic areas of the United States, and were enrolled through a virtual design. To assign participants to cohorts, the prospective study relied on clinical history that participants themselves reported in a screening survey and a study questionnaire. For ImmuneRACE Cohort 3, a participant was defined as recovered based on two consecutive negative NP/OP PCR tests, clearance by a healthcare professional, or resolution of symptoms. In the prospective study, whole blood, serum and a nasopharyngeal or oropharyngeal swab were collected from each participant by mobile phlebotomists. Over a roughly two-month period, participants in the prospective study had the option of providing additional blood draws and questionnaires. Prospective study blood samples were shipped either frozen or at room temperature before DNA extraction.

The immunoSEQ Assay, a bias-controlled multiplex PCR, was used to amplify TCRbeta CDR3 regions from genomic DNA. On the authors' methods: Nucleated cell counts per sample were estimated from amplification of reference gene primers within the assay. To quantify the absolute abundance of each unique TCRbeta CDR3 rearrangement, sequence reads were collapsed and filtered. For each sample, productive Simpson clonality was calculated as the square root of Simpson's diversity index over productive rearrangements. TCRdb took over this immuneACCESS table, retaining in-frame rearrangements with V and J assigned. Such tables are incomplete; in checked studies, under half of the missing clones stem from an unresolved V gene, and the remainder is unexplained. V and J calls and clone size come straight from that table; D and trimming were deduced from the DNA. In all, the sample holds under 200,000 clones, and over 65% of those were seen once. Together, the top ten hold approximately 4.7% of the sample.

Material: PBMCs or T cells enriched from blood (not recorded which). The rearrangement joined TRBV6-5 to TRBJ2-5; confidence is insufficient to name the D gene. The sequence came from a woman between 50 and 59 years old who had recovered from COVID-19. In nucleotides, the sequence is TGTGCCAGCACAGTGCTGGAGACCCAGTACTTC. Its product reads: CASTVLETQYF.